These 9 T cell receptor beta chains were all obtained from the same sample, sequenced in a study of T-cell reconstitution after alpha-beta-depleted transplantation in children. Study-wide results and limits: At one year after transplant, newly produced T cells mostly accounted for T-cell counts and diversity.

The antigens of these receptors remain unknown. Unique molecular identifiers featured in how the TCRbeta library was prepared. TCRdb recomputed calls from the PCR reads with MiXCR, one row per CDR3 protein. The sample has about 300,000 distinct CDR3 sequences, over 7.5% seen once; the top ten hold approximately 8.6%. Sample: peripheral blood, taken 360 days after TCRalphabeta/CD19-depleted stem cell transplant. The receptor set was obtained from a female patient younger than 10 who had a stem cell transplant for Fanconi anemia, so the T cells may come from the graft donor.

This clonotype was observed at least ten times. The V and J genes are TRBV5-1 and TRBJ2-7, with 12 bases matching TRBD2. V lost 2 bases, J lost 2 bases, and 2 bases stayed unmatched. Germline lookup yields CDR1 SGHRS and CDR2 YFSETQ. CDR3 length: 15 amino acids. The CDR3 nucleotides read TGCGCCAGCAGCTTCAGGACTAGCGGGACCTACGAGCAGTACTTC. It is translated as CASSFRTSGTYEQYF.

This clonotype occurred many times. CDR3 residues: CASSLTGDAKNIQYF. The CDR3 DNA sequence: TGTGCCAGCAGTCTTACAGGGGATGCCAAAAACATTCAGTACTTC. This chain links TRBV25-1 with TRBJ2-4, with TRBD1 matching over 7 bases. The junction had 5 bases not matched to a gene; V was cut back by 5 bases and J by 1 base. Germline-derived CDR1 and CDR2 are MGHDK and SYGVNS. The length of the CDR3 is 15 residues. The variable domain in full, completed from reference TRBV25-1 and TRBJ2-4, reads EADIYQTPRYLVIGTGKKITLECSQTMGHDKMYWYQQDPGMELHLIHYSYGVNSTEKGDLSSESTVSRIRTEHFPLTLESARPSHTSQYLCASSLTGDAKNIQYFGAGTRLSVL.

At least ten counts were recorded for this clonotype. This rearrangement joins TRBV6-1 to TRBJ2-3; 7 nucleotides match TRBD1. Germline CDR1 MNHNS, CDR2 SASEGT. V was clipped by 2 bases and J by 2 bases; unmatched bases: 4. The CDR3 spans 15 residues. CDR3: CASSERDSNTDTQYF. The CDR3 DNA follows: TGTGCCAGCAGTGAAAGGGACAGCAACACAGATACGCAGTATTTT.

This clonotype was observed a handful of times. The chain joins TRBV7-2 to TRBJ1-2; D is uncertain. The V end was cut by 5 bases, the J end by 0 bases, with 13 bases between. Per germline, CDR1 SGHTA and CDR2 FQGNSA. The CDR3 spans 15 residues. CDR3 coding DNA: TGTGCCAGCAGCGTAAATATCGTTTCTAACTATGGCTACACCTTC. Encoded protein: CASSVNIVSNYGYTF.

This clonotype has at least ten counts. The V and J genes are TRBV28 and TRBJ2-6; D may match TRBD1 or TRBD2 (5 bases each). The V and J ends lost 5 bases and 3 bases respectively, with 11 bases between them. Germline V gene data show CDR1 as MDHEN and CDR2 as SYDVKM. This CDR3 has 15 amino acids. Here the CDR3 DNA reads TGTGCCAGCAGTCTTGGGGGTGGTGGGGCCAACGTCCTGACTTTC. Translation: CASSLGGGGANVLTF.

The V and J genes are TRBV6-1 and TRBJ1-1; D might be TRBD1 (6 bases). This CDR3 comprises 13 residues. Looked up from germline, CDR1 is MNHNS and CDR2 is SASEGT. Trimming took off 3 bases at V and 5 bases at J, with 10 bases between the two ends. CDR3: CASSDGTPTEAFF. The CDR3 DNA sequence: TGTGCCAGCAGTGATGGGACACCAACTGAAGCTTTCTTT.

This sequence joins TRBV18 and TRBJ1-1; possible D gene TRBD1, 5 bases. CDR3 size: 14 residues. V lost 3 bases to trimming and J lost 1 base, with 9 bases between them. Germline lookup yields CDR1 KGHSH and CDR2 LQKENI. This chain's CDR3 is CASSPPTANTEAFF. The CDR3 DNA is TGTGCCAGCTCACCTCCGACAGCGAACACTGAAGCTTTCTTT.

This clonotype was seen a few times. The rearrangement links TRBV21-1 to TRBJ2-3; whether TRBD1, the table's D call, matches the DNA was not checked. TRBV21-1 is annotated as a pseudogene. The CDR3 is 17 residues long. The CDR3 coding sequence is TGTGCCAGCAGCAAAGCTTGGGACAGGATTTTCACAGATACGCAGTATTTT. Translation: CASSKAWDRIFTDTQYF.

About this clonotype: A much bigger clone sits one base away, suggesting this may be a read error. In DNA, the CDR3 is TGTGCCAGCAGCCCCAGGGGGGCCGAGTCCCAGTACTTC. Translating gives CASSPRGAESQYF. The chain carries TRBV12-3 or TRBV12-4 and TRBJ2-5; a weak D match, TRBD1 (7 bases). V shed 6 bases and J shed 9 bases, with 17 bases lying between them. The CDR3 runs to 13 residues.